One T cell receptor (beta chain) is described in this entry. This CDR3 is built from 17 residues. Per germline, CDR1 SGHVS and CDR2 FQNEAQ. The J segment lost 0 bases and the V segment lost 0 bases, leaving 5 bases of the junction unmatched. Using RNA transcripts, the TCR beta CDR3 regions were amplified. First-round RT-PCR relied on HTBI primers, and a second-round multiplex PCR came next. MiXCR, applied by TCRdb to the multiplex PCR reads, yields one record per CDR3 protein. The profile shows 900,000 to 1,200,000 distinct CDR3 sequences, about 36% of them singletons. This sample is drawn from a study of Graves' ophthalmopathy and Graves' hyperthyroidism.

This clonotype originated in an adult man with Graves' hyperthyroidism. Input material: peripheral blood or thyroid tissue (not recorded which). This sequence joins TRBV7-8 and TRBJ1-3, with TRBD1 matching over 7 bases. CDR3 region: CASSLARGQYSGNTIYF. The CDR3 nucleotides read TGTGCCAGCAGCTTAGCGAGGGGACAGTACTCTGGAAACACCATATATTTT.